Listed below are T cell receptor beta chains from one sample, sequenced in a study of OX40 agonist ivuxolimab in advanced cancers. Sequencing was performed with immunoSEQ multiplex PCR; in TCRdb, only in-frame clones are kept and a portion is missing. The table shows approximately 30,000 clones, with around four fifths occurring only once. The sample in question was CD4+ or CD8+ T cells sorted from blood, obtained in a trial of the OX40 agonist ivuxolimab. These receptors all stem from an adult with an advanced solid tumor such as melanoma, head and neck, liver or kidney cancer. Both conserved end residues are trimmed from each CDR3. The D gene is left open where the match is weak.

ASLLLGSYEQY	TRBV2	NA
ASSPLSGAGELF	TRBV4-3	NA
ASSPRTSGMKDTQY	TRBV7-8	TRBD2
ASSLTDDNSPLH	TRBV28	NA
ASSLWETGGTGELF	TRBV5-4	TRBD1
ASSLVPWQVNTEAF	TRBV5-6	NA
ASFGTSGPSNEQF	TRBV6-6	NA
ASSPTVVTHTEAF	TRBV7-3	NA
ASSIGPGTVYEQY	TRBV19	TRBD1
ASSFQGLANDEQY	TRBV5-5	TRBD2
ASSVGPGGNEKLF	TRBV9	NA
ASSLPGEDTQY	TRBV7-9	NA
ASSGTSGREQF	TRBV9	TRBD2
ASSIGWGRGAYEQY	TRBV19	NA
ASSDRRGSSYNEQF	TRBV6-4	NA
ASSSIPGQGMGGYT	TRBV7-9	TRBD1
ASSVEGAGAPGDTQY	TRBV9	TRBD2
ASSPGGSFYEQY	TRBV9	TRBD1
ASSRGLATGNTIY	TRBV11-2	NA
ASSLKGGSYNEQF	TRBV27	NA
ASSPGTGIEAF	TRBV7-9	TRBD1
ASSLNLDTGEQY	TRBV5-1	NA
SVLIPGANVLT	TRBV29-1	NA
AIVRQGSGYT	TRBV10-3	NA
ASSAPLTTGEREGQVEQY	TRBV9	TRBD2
ASSLGAADAFYGYT	TRBV5-1	NA
AISGGTEAF	TRBV10-3	NA
ASSQAVALASYEQY	TRBV4-1	NA
ASSEVGDTQY	TRBV2	NA
ATSRVTGATNEKLF	TRBV15	NA
ASSEGVGSSYEQY	TRBV2	NA
ASFITGELF	TRBV7-8	NA
ASSQDSGGTYEQY	TRBV4-3	TRBD2
ASSLTARLAVGSYNEQF	TRBV7-3	TRBD2
ASSEGTGTIYHNEQF	TRBV2	TRBD1
ASSLGVGANYEQY	TRBV11-2	NA
ASSVDPSVINEQF	TRBV9	NA
ASTTGPAHNEQF	TRBV27	NA
ASSPGGNTIY	TRBV9	NA
ASSYGLESDTQY	TRBV6-6	TRBD2
ASSSSGVGYEQY	TRBV9	NA
ASSLRGDRGNAADTQY	TRBV2	TRBD1
ASSLFQGGYEQY	TRBV27	NA
ASGTTGGAF	TRBV11-2	NA
ASSLYSEQY	TRBV5-4	NA
ASTLQGSDQPQH	TRBV28	NA
AWDPNRENTEAF	TRBV30	NA
ASSQWEASYEQY	TRBV11-3	NA